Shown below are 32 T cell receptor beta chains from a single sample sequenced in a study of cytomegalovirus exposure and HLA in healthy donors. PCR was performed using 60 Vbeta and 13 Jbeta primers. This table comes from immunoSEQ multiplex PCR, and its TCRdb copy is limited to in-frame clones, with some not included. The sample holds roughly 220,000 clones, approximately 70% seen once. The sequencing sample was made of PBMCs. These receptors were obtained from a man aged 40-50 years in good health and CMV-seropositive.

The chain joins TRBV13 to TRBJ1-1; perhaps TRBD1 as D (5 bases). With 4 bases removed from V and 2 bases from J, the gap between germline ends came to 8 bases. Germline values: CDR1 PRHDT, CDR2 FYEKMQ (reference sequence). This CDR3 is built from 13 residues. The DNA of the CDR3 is TGTGCCAGCAGCTACGACAGAAACACTGAAGCTTTCTTT. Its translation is CASSYDRNTEAFF.

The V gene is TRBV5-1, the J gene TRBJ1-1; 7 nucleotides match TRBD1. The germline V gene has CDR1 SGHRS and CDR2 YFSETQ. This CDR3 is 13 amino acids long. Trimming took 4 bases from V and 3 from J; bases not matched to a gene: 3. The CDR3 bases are TGCGCCAGCAGCCGAGGGGGCGACACTGAAGCTTTCTTT. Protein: CASSRGGDTEAFF. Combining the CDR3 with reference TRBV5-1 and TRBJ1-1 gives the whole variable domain KAGVTQTPRYLIKTRGQQVTLSCSPISGHRSVSWYQQTPGQGLQFLFEYFSETQRNKGNFPGRFSGRQFSNSRSEMNVSTLELGDSALYLCASSRGGDTEAFFGQGTRLTVV.

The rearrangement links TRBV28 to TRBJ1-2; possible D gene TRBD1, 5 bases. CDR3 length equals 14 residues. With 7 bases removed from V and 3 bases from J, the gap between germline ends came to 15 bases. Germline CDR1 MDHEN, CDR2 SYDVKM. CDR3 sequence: CASKTDGQDYGYTF. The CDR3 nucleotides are TGTGCCAGCAAAACCGATGGACAAGACTATGGCTACACCTTC.

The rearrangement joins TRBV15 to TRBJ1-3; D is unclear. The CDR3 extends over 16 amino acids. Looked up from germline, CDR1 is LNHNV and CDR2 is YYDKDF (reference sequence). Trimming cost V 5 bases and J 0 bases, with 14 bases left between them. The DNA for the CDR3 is TGTGCCACCAGCCCCCGTGCGCTGAACTCTGGAAACACCATATATTTT. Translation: CATSPRALNSGNTIYF. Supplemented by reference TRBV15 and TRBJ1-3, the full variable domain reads DAMVIQNPRYQVTQFGKPVTLSCSQTLNHNVMYWYQQKSSQAPKLLFHYYDKDFNNEADTPDNFQSRRPNTSFCFLDIRSPGLGDTAMYLCATSPRALNSGNTIYFGEGSWLTVV.

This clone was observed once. DNA for the CDR3: TGTGCCAGCAGCTCCCGACAGGGTACAGATACGCAGTATTTT. Encoded protein: CASSSRQGTDTQYF. The V gene is TRBV11-2, the J gene TRBJ2-3; 7 nucleotides align to TRBD1. Per the germline V gene, CDR1 is SGHAT and CDR2 is FQNNGV. The CDR3 runs 14 residues. Trimming cost V 4 bases and J 3 bases; bases outside gene matches: 4.

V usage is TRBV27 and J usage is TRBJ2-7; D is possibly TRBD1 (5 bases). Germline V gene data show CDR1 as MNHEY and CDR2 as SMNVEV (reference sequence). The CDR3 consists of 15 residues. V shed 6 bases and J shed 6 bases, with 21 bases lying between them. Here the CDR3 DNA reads TGTGCCAGCAGCCTCTGGGGCAGCCAGAATTCCGAGCAGTACTTC. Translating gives CASSLWGSQNSEQYF.

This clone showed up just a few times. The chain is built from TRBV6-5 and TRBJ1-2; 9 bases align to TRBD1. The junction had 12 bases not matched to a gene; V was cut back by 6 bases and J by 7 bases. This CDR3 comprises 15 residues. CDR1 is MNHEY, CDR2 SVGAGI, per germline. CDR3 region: CASSREHRGRGGYTF. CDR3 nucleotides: TGTGCCAGCAGCCGTGAGCACAGGGGGCGCGGTGGCTACACCTTC.

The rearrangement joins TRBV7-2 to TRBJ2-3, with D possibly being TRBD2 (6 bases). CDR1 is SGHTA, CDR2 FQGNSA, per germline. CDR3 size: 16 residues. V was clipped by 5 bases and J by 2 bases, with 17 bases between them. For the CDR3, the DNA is TGTGCCAGCAGCGCGGGACTCACTCCCTCCACAGATACGCAGTATTTT. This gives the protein CASSAGLTPSTDTQYF.

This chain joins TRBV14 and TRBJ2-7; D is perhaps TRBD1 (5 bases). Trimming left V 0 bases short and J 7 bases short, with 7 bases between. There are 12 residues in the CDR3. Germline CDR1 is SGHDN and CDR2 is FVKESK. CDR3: CASSQDPGEQYF. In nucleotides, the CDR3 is TGTGCCAGCAGCCAAGATCCAGGGGAGCAGTACTTC.

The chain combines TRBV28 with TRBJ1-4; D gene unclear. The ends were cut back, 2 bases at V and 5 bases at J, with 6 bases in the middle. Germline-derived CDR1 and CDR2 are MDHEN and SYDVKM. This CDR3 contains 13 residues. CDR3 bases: TGTGCCAGCAGTTTACAGATAAATGAAAAACTGTTTTTT. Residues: CASSLQINEKLFF.

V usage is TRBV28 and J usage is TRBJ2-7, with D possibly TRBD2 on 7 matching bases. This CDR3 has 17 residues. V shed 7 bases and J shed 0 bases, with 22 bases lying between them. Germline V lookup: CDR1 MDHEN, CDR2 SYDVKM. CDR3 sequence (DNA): TGTGCCAGCAACCAACTCAGCAGGGGAGGGGACTCCTACGAGCAGTACTTC. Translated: CASNQLSRGGDSYEQYF. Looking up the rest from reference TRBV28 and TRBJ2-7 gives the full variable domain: DVKVTQSSRYLVKRTGEKVFLECVQDMDHENMFWYRQDPGLGLRLIYFSYDVKMKEKGDIPEGYSVSREKKERFSLILESASTNQTSMYLCASNQLSRGGDSYEQYFGPGTRLTVT.

The CDR3 DNA sequence: TGTGCCAGCAGCTTGGCTACAGGGGGCTTTTCGGCAGATACGCAGTATTTT. Encoded protein: CASSLATGGFSADTQYF. The chain couples TRBV5-4 to TRBJ2-3; 9 bases agree with TRBD1. V was clipped by 0 bases and J by 4 bases; unmatched bases: 9. The CDR3 loop spans 17 amino acids. Germline CDR1 is SGHNT and CDR2 is YYREEE (reference sequence).

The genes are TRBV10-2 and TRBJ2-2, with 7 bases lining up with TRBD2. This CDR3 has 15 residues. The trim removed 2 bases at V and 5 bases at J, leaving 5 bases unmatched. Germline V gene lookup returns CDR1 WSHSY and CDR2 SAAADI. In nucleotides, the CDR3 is TGCGCCAGCAGTGAGGGTCGGGGGGTGACCGGGGAGCTGTTTTTT. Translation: CASSEGRGVTGELFF.

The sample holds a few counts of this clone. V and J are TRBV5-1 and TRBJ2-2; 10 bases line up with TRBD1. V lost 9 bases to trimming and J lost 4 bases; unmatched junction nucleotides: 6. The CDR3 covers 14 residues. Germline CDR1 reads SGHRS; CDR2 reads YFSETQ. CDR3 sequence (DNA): TGCGCCACCGGGACAGGGGATATCACCGGGGAGCTGTTTTTT. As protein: CATGTGDITGELFF.

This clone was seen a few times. CDR3: CASSLGGGTAIQYF. CDR3 DNA sequence: TGCGCCAGCAGCTTGGGTGGAGGAACGGCCATTCAGTACTTC. J is TRBJ2-4 and V is TRBV5-1; possibly TRBD2 for D (5 bases). The CDR3 contains 14 residues. V was shortened by 0 bases and J by 9 bases, with 13 bases between the two germline ends. CDR1 is SGHRS and CDR2 is YFSETQ in the germline V gene.

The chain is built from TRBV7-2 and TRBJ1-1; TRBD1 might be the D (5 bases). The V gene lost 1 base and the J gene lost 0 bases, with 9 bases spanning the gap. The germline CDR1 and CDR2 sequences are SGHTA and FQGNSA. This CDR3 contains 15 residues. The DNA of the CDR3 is TGTGCCAGCAGCTTAGAACCAGGGATGAACACTGAAGCTTTCTTT. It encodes CASSLEPGMNTEAFF.

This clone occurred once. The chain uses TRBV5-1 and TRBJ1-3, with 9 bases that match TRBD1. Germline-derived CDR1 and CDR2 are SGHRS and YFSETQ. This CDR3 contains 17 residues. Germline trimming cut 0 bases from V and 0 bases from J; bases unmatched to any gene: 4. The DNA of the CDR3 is TGCGCCAGCAGCTTGGTGGACAGGGGTCTCTCTGGAAACACCATATATTTT. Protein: CASSLVDRGLSGNTIYF.

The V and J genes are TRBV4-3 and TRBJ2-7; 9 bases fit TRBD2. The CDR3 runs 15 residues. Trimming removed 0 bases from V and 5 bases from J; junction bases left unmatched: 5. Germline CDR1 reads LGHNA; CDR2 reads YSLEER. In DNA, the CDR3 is TGCGCCAGCAGCCAAGACGCTAGCGGGATCAACGAGCAGTACTTC. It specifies CASSQDASGINEQYF.

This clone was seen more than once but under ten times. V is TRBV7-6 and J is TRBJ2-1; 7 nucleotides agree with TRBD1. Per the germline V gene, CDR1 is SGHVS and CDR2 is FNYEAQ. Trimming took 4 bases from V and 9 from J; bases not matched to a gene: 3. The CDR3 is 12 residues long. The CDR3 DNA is TGTGCCAGCAGCTATCCAGGGGGTGAGCAGTTCTTC. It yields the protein CASSYPGGEQFF.

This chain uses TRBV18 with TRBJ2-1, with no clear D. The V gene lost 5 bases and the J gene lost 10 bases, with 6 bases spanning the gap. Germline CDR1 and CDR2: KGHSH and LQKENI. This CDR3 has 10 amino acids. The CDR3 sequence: CASSGREQFF. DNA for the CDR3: TGTGCCAGCTCAGGGCGAGAGCAGTTCTTC.

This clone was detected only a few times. CDR3 sequence (DNA): TGTGCCAGCAGCCCCCGGACTAGCCTCCAAGAGACCCAGTACTTC. Residues: CASSPRTSLQETQYF. The chain has TRBV9 and TRBJ2-5; 8 bases match TRBD2. Germline V CDR1 and CDR2: SGDLS, YYNGEE. Trimming removed 4 bases from V and 1 base from J; junction bases left unmatched: 6. CDR3 size: 15 residues.

The DNA for the CDR3 is TGTGCCACCAGCAGAGATCCGGGGTCTGGGGCCAACGTCCTGACTTTC. It specifies CATSRDPGSGANVLTF. V is TRBV15 and J is TRBJ2-6, with D maybe TRBD2 (5 bases). Trimming left V 0 bases short and J 1 base short, with 7 bases between. The CDR3 contains 16 residues. CDR1 LNHNV and CDR2 YYDKDF come from the germline V gene (reference sequence).

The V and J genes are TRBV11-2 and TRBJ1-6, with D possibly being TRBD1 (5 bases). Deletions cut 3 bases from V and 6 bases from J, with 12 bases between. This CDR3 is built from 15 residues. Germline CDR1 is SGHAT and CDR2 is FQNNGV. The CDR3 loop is CASSLGGHGNSPLHF. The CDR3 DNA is TGTGCCAGCAGCTTGGGGGGTCACGGTAATTCACCCCTCCACTTT.

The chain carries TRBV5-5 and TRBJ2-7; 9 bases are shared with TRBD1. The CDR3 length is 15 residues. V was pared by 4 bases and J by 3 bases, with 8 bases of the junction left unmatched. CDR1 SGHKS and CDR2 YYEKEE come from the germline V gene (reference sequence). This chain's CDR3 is CASSRTGTGYYEQYF. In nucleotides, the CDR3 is TGTGCCAGCAGCCGGACCGGGACAGGGTACTACGAGCAGTACTTC.

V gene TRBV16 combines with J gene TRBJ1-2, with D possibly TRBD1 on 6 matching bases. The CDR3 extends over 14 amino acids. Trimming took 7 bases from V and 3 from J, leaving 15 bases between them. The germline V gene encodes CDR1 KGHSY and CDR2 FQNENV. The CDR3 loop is CASNLNRVDYGYTF. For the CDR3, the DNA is TGTGCCAGCAACCTTAACAGGGTAGACTATGGCTACACCTTC.

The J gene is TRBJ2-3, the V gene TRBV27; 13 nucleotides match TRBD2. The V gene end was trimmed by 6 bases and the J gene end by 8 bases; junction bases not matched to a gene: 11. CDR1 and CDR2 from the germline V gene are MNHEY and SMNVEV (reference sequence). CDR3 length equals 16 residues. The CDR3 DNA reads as TGTGCCAGCAGCCTCGGTCCCGGGACTAGCGGGGTTACGCAGTATTTT. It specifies CASSLGPGTSGVTQYF.

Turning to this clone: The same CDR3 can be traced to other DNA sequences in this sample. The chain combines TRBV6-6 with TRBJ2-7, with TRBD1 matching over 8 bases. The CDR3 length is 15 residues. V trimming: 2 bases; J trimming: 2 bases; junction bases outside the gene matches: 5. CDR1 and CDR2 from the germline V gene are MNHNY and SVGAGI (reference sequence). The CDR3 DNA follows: TGTGCCAGCAGTTACCCGGGACAGGTGACCTACGAGCAGTACTTC. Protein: CASSYPGQVTYEQYF.

This CDR3 reads CASSRGRGSTDTQYF. The CDR3 DNA is TGTGCCAGCAGCCGTGGGCGGGGGAGCACAGATACGCAGTATTTT. The V and J genes are TRBV11-3 and TRBJ2-3; 7 nucleotides align to TRBD2. The CDR3 consists of 15 residues. V was pared by 5 bases and J by 0 bases, with 5 bases of the junction left unmatched. Germline V gene data show CDR1 as SGHNT and CDR2 as YENEEA.

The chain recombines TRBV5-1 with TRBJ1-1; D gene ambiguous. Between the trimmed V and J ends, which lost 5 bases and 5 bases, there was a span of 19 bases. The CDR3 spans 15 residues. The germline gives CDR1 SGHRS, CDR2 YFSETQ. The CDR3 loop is CASRSDWRGGTEAFF. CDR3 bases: TGCGCCAGCAGGTCCGACTGGCGGGGAGGGACTGAAGCTTTCTTT.

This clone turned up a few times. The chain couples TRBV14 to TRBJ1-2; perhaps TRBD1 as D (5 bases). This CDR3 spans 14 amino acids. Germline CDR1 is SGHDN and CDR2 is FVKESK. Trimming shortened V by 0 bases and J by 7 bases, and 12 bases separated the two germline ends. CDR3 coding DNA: TGTGCCAGCAGCCAAGACAGGGTTGGCGGTGGCTACACCTTC. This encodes CASSQDRVGGGYTF.

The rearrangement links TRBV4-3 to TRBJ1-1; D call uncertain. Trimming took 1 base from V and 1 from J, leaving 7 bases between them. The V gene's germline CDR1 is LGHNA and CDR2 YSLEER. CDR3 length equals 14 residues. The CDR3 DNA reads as TGCGCCAGCAGCCAAGTTGAGGGGAACACTGAAGCTTTCTTT. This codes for CASSQVEGNTEAFF.

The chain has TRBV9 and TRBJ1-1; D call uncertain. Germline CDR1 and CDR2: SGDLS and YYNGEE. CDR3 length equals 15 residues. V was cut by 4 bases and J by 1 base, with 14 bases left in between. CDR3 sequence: CASSSSSRGNTEAFF. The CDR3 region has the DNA TGTGCCAGCAGCTCCTCCAGCCGGGGGAACACTGAAGCTTTCTTT.